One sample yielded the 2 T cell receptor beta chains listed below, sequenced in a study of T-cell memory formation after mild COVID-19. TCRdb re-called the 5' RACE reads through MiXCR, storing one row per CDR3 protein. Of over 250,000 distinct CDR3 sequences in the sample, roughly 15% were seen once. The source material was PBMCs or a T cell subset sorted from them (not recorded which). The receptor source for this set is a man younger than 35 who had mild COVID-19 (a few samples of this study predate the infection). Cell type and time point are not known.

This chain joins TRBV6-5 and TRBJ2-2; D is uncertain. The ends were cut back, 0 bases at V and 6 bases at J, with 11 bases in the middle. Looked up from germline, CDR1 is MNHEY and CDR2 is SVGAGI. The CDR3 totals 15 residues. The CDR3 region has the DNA TGTGCCAGCAGTTACTCCCGATTTTCGGCCGGGGAGCTGTTTTTT. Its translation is CASSYSRFSAGELFF.

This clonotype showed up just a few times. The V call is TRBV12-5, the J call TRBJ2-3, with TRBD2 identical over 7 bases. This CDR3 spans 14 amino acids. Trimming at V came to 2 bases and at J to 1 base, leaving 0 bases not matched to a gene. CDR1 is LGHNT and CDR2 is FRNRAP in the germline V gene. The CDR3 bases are TGTGCTAGTGGTTTGCGGGGGGGCACAGATACGCAGTATTTT. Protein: CASGLRGGTDTQYF.